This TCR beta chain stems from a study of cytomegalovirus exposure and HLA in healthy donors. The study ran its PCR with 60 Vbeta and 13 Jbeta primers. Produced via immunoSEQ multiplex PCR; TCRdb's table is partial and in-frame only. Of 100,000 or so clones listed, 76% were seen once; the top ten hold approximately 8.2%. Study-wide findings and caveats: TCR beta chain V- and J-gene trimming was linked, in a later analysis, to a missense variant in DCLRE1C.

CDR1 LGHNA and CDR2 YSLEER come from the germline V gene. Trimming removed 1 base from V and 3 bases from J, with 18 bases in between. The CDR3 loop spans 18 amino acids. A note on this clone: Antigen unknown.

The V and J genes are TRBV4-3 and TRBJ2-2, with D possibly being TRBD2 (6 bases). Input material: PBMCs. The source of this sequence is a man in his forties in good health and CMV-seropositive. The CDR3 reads CASSQAAGTRRDTGELFF. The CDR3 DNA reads TGCGCCAGCAGCCAAGCCGCGGGGACCCGGAGGGACACCGGGGAGCTGTTTTTT.